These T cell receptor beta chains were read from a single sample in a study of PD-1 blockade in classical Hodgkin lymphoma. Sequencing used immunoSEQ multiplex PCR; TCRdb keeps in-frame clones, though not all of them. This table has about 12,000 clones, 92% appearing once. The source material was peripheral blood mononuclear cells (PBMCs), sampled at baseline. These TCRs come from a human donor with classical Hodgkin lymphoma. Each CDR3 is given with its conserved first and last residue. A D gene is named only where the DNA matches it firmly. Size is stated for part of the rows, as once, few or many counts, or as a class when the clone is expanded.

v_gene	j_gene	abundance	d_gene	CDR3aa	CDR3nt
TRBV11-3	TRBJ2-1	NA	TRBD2	CASSPSGAEQFF	TGTGCCAGCAGTCCTAGCGGGGCCGAGCAGTTCTTC
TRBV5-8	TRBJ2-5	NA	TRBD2	CASSLGRGLADPGTQYF	TGTGCCAGCAGCTTGGGTCGGGGACTAGCGGACCCGGGGACCCAGTACTTC
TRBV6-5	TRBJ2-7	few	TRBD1	CASSYSGTGLYEQYF	TGTGCCAGCAGTTACTCAGGGACAGGGCTCTACGAGCAGTACTTC
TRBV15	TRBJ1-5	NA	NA	CATSLGPNNQPQHF	TGTGCCACCAGCCTGGGACCGAACAATCAGCCCCAGCATTTT
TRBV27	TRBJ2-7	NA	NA	CAIRTQPGLPYEQYF	TGTGCCATCCGAACGCAGCCCGGGCTACCCTACGAGCAGTACTTC
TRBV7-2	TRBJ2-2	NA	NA	CARKRGAGTGELFF	TGTGCCAGAAAAAGAGGGGCGGGCACCGGGGAGCTGTTTTTT
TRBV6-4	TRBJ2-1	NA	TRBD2	CASRPGTSDQRWFF	TGTGCCAGCAGACCCGGGACTAGCGACCAGAGGTGGTTCTTC
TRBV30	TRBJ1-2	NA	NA	CAWITRLSNYGYTF	TGTGCCTGGATTACCCGCCTCTCTAACTATGGCTACACCTTC
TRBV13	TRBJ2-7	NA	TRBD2	CASSLSGTIRF	TGTGCCAGCAGCTTATCCGGGACTATTCGCTTC
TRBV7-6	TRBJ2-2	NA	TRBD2	CASSLEFRRGVTGELFF	TGTGCCAGCAGCTTAGAATTTCGGCGGGGGGTTACCGGGGAGCTGTTTTTT
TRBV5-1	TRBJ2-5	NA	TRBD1	CASSRDRGQETQYF	TGCGCCAGCAGCCGAGACAGGGGCCAAGAGACCCAGTACTTC
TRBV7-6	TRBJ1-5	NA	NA	CASSRQDNQPQHF	TGTGCCAGCAGCCGACAGGACAATCAGCCCCAGCATTTT
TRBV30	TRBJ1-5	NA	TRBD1	CAWSTGQGWQPQHF	TGTGCCTGGAGTACTGGACAGGGCTGGCAGCCCCAGCATTTT
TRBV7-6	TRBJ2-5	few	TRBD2	CASSFQAGQETQYF	TGTGCCAGCAGCTTTCAAGCGGGACAAGAGACCCAGTACTTC
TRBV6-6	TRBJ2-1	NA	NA	CASSYGSEYNEQFF	TGTGCCAGCAGTTACGGGTCGGAATACAATGAGCAGTTCTTC
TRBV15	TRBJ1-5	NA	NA	CATRQTPNQPQHF	TGTGCCACCAGGCAGACCCCCAATCAGCCCCAGCATTTT
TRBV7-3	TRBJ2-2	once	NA	CASSSLVTGELFF	TGTGCCAGCAGCTCCCTAGTTACCGGGGAGCTGTTTTTT
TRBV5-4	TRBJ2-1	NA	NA	CASKGGIDSEQFF	TGTGCCAGCAAGGGCGGGATTGATAGTGAGCAGTTCTTC
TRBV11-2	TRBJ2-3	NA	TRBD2	CASSLVGGSLDTQYF	TGTGCCAGCAGCTTAGTGGGCGGGAGTCTAGATACGCAGTATTTT
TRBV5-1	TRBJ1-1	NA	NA	CASRSPGRENTEAFF	TGCGCCAGCAGGTCTCCGGGACGAGAGAACACTGAAGCTTTCTTT
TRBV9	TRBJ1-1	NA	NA	CASSARAQEGYTEAFF	TGTGCCAGCAGCGCGAGGGCCCAGGAGGGATACACTGAAGCTTTCTTT
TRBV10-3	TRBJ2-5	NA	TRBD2	CAISAETSGRRGQETQYF	TGTGCCATCAGTGCCGAGACTAGCGGGAGAAGAGGGCAAGAGACCCAGTACTTC
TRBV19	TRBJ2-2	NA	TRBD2	CASSPTSGGATGELFF	TGTGCCAGTAGTCCCACTAGCGGGGGGGCCACCGGGGAGCTGTTTTTT
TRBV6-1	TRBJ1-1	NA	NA	CASSSGSLNTEAFF	TGTGCCAGCAGTTCGGGGTCCTTGAACACTGAAGCTTTCTTT
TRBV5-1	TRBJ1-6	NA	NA	CASSIQGGPNSPLHF	TGCGCCAGCAGTATACAGGGAGGACCAAATTCACCCCTCCACTTT
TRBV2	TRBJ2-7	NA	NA	CASSEGPPRNEQYF	TGTGCCAGCAGTGAAGGACCCCCACGCAACGAGCAGTACTTC
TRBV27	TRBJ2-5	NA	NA	CASSLEYRAIQETQYF	TGTGCCAGCAGTTTAGAGTACAGGGCTATTCAAGAGACCCAGTACTTC
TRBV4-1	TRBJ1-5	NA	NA	CASSQEMGLNQPQHF	TGCGCCAGCAGCCAAGAAATGGGGCTAAATCAGCCCCAGCATTTT
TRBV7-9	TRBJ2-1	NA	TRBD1	CASTVETGGNNEQFF	TGTGCCAGCACCGTCGAGACAGGGGGCAACAATGAGCAGTTCTTC
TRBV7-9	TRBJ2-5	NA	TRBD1	CASSRKGTGGSGTQYF	TGTGCCAGCAGCCGAAAAGGAACAGGGGGCAGTGGGACCCAGTACTTC
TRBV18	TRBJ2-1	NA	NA	CASSPRNEQFF	TGTGCCAGCTCACCCAGGAATGAGCAGTTCTTC
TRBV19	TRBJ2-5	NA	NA	CASSIGLQEETQYF	TGTGCCAGTAGTATAGGGCTCCAGGAAGAGACCCAGTACTTC
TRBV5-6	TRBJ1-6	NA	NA	CASSPGAGSYNSPLHF	TGTGCCAGCAGCCCCGGGGCAGGGAGCTATAATTCACCCCTCCACTTT